This paragraph reports one T cell receptor (beta chain). The antigen is not known. The time point denotes: baseline pretreatment blood. Treatment defined: 15 Gy SBRT to primary tumor, nephrectomy 4 weeks later. Per the germline V gene, CDR1 is SGHRS and CDR2 is YFSETQ. V shed 3 bases and J 4 bases; nucleotides not matched to a gene: 4. There are 15 residues in the CDR3. TCRdb keeps only in-frame clones here, not all; method: immunoSEQ multiplex PCR. This sample yields 100,000 to 150,000 clones, of which about four fifths are seen a single time; 2.5% to 3.5% belongs to the top ten. The source of the sample is a study of radiation and T cells in renal cell carcinoma. Findings of the study overall: Top tumor clonotypes rose in blood 2 weeks post-radiation, then contracted.

This sequence was found in a woman aged 55 to 70 with renal cell carcinoma. J is TRBJ2-1 and V is TRBV5-1; 10 bases are a match to TRBD1. This specimen was blood, taken from a patient whose treatment included radiotherapy and nephrectomy. CDR3 sequence: CASSSGQGMYNEQFF. CDR3 in DNA: TGCGCCAGCAGCTCGGGACAGGGGATGTACAATGAGCAGTTCTTC. The variable domain in full, completed from reference TRBV5-1 and TRBJ2-1, reads KAGVTQTPRYLIKTRGQQVTLSCSPISGHRSVSWYQQTPGQGLQFLFEYFSETQRNKGNFPGRFSGRQFSNSRSEMNVSTLELGDSALYLCASSSGQGMYNEQFFGPGTRLTVL.